The clone carrying this T cell receptor (beta chain) was observed a handful of times. Its cognate antigen is unknown. The CDR3 runs to 15 residues. CDR1 and CDR2 (germline): SGHRS, YFSETQ. Trimming took off 0 bases at V and 4 bases at J, with 12 bases between the two ends. As it was prepared, the TCRbeta library received unique molecular identifiers. TCRdb recomputed calls from the PCR reads with MiXCR, one row per CDR3 protein. The sample shows roughly 790,000 distinct CDR3 sequences, less than 20% of them seen only once. The sample belongs to a study of T-cell reconstitution after alpha-beta-depleted transplantation in children. General study findings and limits: Surviving recipient T cells and thymic progenitors underlay high day-60 TCRbeta diversity in some patients. Two months or so post-transplant, alpha-beta T cells reportedly derived from several hundred expanded graft clones. When one year had passed after transplant, most T-cell counts and diversity came from newly produced T cells.

The chain uses TRBV5-1 and TRBJ2-3; no reliable D call. The material sequenced was PBMCs, mostly from graft donor cells, taken 360 days after TCRalphabeta/CD19-depleted stem cell transplant. This sequence originates from a male patient aged 10 to 17 who had a stem cell transplant for acute lymphoblastic leukemia, so the T cells may come from the graft donor. CDR3 amino acids: CASSLAQNRADTQYF. The CDR3 nucleotides read TGCGCCAGCAGCTTGGCACAGAACCGGGCAGATACGCAGTATTTT.